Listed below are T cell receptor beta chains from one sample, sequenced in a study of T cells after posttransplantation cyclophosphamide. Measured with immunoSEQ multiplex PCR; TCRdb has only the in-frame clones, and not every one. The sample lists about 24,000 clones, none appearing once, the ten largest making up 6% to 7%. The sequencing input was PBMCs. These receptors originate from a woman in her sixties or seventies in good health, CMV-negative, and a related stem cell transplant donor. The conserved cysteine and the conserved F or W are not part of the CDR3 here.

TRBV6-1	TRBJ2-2	ASSTGGELF
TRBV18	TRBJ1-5	ASSPLPGGNQPQH
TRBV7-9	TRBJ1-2	ASSMTGRGYT
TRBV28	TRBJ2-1	ASSFLSGTSRHEQF
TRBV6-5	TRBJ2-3	ASSSEGYTQY
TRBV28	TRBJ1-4	ASSLPGDRARKLF
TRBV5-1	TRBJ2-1	ASSSGTSGHNEQF
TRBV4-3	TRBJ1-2	ASSQDWFGGTGNNYGYT
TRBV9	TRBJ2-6	ASSSTSGRAFGANVLT
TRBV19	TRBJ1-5	ASSINVGQPQH
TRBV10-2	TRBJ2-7	ASSEPPGSYEQY
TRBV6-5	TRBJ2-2	AIRTSGPTGELF
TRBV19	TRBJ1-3	ASSTGSGNTIY
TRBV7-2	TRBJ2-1	ASSPTGQVNEQF
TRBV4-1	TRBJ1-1	ASSPRDRTLNTEAF